This T cell receptor (beta chain) was documented in a study of technical replicates of blood from a handful of donors. Per the germline V gene, CDR1 is LGHNA and CDR2 is YNFKEQ. J gave up 2 bases and V 0 bases, and 7 bases lay outside the gene matches. This CDR3 region has 16 residues. Measured with immunoSEQ multiplex PCR; TCRdb has only the in-frame clones, and not every one. The sample carries about 88,000 clones, 94% recorded once. The chain uses TRBV4-2 and TRBJ2-7, with 7 bases lining up with TRBD2. Sequenced: T cells isolated from PBMCs. The clonotype comes from a human donor in good health. In DNA form, the CDR3 reads TGTGCCAGCAGCCAAGATCTAAGGCGGGAGACCTACGAGCAGTACTTC. Protein sequence: CASSQDLRRETYEQYF.